A single sample gave rise to the 6 T cell receptor beta chains below, sequenced in a study of graft-versus-host responses after intestinal transplantation. Their recognized antigens are unknown. Some clones are missing from TCRdb's copy, which holds only in-frame ones; the method was immunoSEQ multiplex PCR. The table has over 100,000 clones, 90% to 95% seen once. The specimen was unstimulated CD8+ T cells sorted from spleen or lymph node cells, collected before intestinal transplant. Every receptor here comes from a human donor who received an intestinal transplant.

V usage is TRBV7-5 and J usage is TRBJ1-6. TRBV7-5 is an annotated pseudogene. This CDR3 contains 17 residues. In DNA form, the CDR3 reads TGTGCCAGAAGCTCAAGCCGGCGAAGACTTAATCGTTCACCCCTCCACTTT. The encoded protein is CARSSSRRRLNRSPLHF.

In the case of this clone: At one end, the junction sequence differs from germline, possibly due to a read error. The V call is TRBV19, the J call TRBJ2-7; D is ambiguous. The CDR3 runs 17 residues. The germline V gene encodes CDR1 LNHDA and CDR2 SQIVND (reference sequence). CDR3 in amino acids: CASSIGIYWADPNDQYF. The DNA of the CDR3 is TGTGCCAGTAGTATAGGGATATATTGGGCGGACCCCAACGACCAGTACTTC.

This chain links TRBV27 with TRBJ1-3, with D uncertain. Trimming took 6 bases from V and 3 from J, leaving 12 bases between them. Per germline, CDR1 MNHEY and CDR2 SMNVEV (reference sequence). The CDR3 loop spans 14 amino acids. The CDR3 loop is CASRSVFNGNTIYF. The CDR3 DNA sequence: TGTGCCAGCAGATCAGTATTTAATGGAAACACCATATATTTT.

The chain is built from TRBV7-8 and TRBJ2-7; no firm D call. The CDR3 extends over 13 amino acids. V lost 2 bases, J lost 2 bases, and 7 bases lay in between. Germline lookup yields CDR1 SGHVS and CDR2 FQNEAQ. In nucleotides, the CDR3 is TGTGCCAGCAGCTTATTTCCCGCCTACGAGCAGTACTTC. Translating gives CASSLFPAYEQYF.

This chain uses TRBV27 with TRBJ2-1, with TRBD2 identical over 13 bases. The CDR3 sequence is 19 residues long. Unmatched junction bases numbered 7, after V lost 0 bases and J lost 2 bases. Germline CDR1 MNHEY, CDR2 SMNVEV (reference sequence). The CDR3 bases are TGTGCCAGCAGTTTATCGCTGGGACTAGCGGGAAGCCCCTACAATGAGCAGTTCTTC. It translates to CASSLSLGLAGSPYNEQFF.

The genes are TRBV7-2 and TRBJ1-5; weak D call: TRBD1 (5 bases). Germline lookup yields CDR1 SGHTA and CDR2 FQGNSA. This CDR3 contains 16 residues. Between the trimmed V and J ends, which lost 0 bases and 1 base, there was a span of 10 bases. CDR3 in amino acids: CASSLAAGLSNQPQHF. The CDR3 coding sequence is TGTGCCAGCAGCTTAGCGGCGGGGCTGAGCAATCAGCCCCAGCATTTT.